These 19 T cell receptor beta chains originate from one sample sequenced in a study of blood T cell repertoires in COVID-19. Clones were read by immunoSEQ multiplex PCR, and TCRdb kept only the in-frame ones, dropping some. The sample records roughly 150,000 clones, around 85% being singletons. The sample consisted of peripheral blood. The receptors come from an elderly woman with COVID-19, enrolled during active disease.

This sequence joins TRBV5-1 and TRBJ1-2; 8 bases map to TRBD1. The J segment lost 8 bases and the V segment lost 0 bases, leaving 6 bases of the junction unmatched. The CDR3 loop spans 14 amino acids. The V gene's germline CDR1 is SGHRS and CDR2 YFSETQ. Here the CDR3 DNA reads TGCGCCAGCAGCTTGGTGGCAGGGGGCTGGGGCTACACCTTC. Protein product: CASSLVAGGWGYTF. The full variable domain, with the rest looked up from reference TRBV5-1 and TRBJ1-2, is KAGVTQTPRYLIKTRGQQVTLSCSPISGHRSVSWYQQTPGQGLQFLFEYFSETQRNKGNFPGRFSGRQFSNSRSEMNVSTLELGDSALYLCASSLVAGGWGYTFGSGTRLTVV.

The CDR3: CASSLNPGEKLFF. The CDR3 DNA is TGCGCCAGCAGCCTAAACCCGGGGGAAAAACTGTTTTTT. The chain joins TRBV5-1 to TRBJ1-4, with D unresolved. This CDR3 comprises 13 residues. The germline CDR1 and CDR2 sequences are SGHRS and YFSETQ. V was shortened by 4 bases and J by 8 bases, with 12 bases between the two germline ends.

This clone occurred a few times. The chain is built from TRBV15 and TRBJ1-2, with 8 bases aligning to TRBD1. CDR1 and CDR2 (germline): LNHNV, YYDKDF (reference sequence). The CDR3 sequence is 15 residues long. The junction had 8 bases not matched to a gene; V was cut back by 6 bases and J by 2 bases. CDR3 in amino acids: CATRRPGGFNYGYTF. The DNA of the CDR3 is TGTGCCACCAGACGTCCAGGGGGCTTCAACTATGGCTACACCTTC.

The chain carries TRBV11-2 and TRBJ1-1, with unresolved D. Between the trimmed V and J ends, which lost 0 bases and 6 bases, there was a span of 11 bases. This CDR3 region has 14 residues. Germline lookup yields CDR1 SGHAT and CDR2 FQNNGV. This CDR3 reads CASSLDSTRAEAFF. DNA of the CDR3: TGTGCCAGCAGCTTAGACTCTACGAGGGCTGAAGCTTTCTTT.

V gene TRBV3-1 (or the pseudogene TRBV3-2) combines with J gene TRBJ2-5; D gene unclear. Germline V CDR1 and CDR2: LGHDT, YNNKEL (reference sequence). Trimming took off 4 bases at V and 4 bases at J, with 7 bases between the two ends. This CDR3 contains 12 residues. This CDR3 is CASSRLSETQYF. The CDR3 DNA follows: TGTGCCAGCAGCCGTCTATCAGAGACCCAGTACTTC.

The chain joins TRBV5-1 to TRBJ2-2; 8 bases fit TRBD2. V shed 4 bases and J 2 bases; nucleotides not matched to a gene: 7. CDR1 is SGHRS and CDR2 is YFSETQ in the germline V gene. This CDR3 has 16 amino acids. The CDR3 loop reads CASSEGIAGNTGELFF. CDR3 DNA: TGCGCCAGCAGCGAAGGAATAGCGGGAAACACCGGGGAGCTGTTTTTT. Complete variable domain (other parts from reference TRBV5-1 and TRBJ2-2): KAGVTQTPRYLIKTRGQQVTLSCSPISGHRSVSWYQQTPGQGLQFLFEYFSETQRNKGNFPGRFSGRQFSNSRSEMNVSTLELGDSALYLCASSEGIAGNTGELFFGEGSRLTVL.

The chain links TRBV7-9 to TRBJ2-7, with D maybe TRBD2 (6 bases). Germline V gene lookup returns CDR1 SEHNR and CDR2 FQNEAQ (reference sequence). The CDR3 runs 15 residues. Trimming took off 1 base at V and 2 bases at J, with 12 bases between the two ends. Here the CDR3 DNA reads TGTGCCAGCAGCTTAGGCGTTAGCGGACCCTACGAGCAGTACTTC. This translates into CASSLGVSGPYEQYF.

The chain couples TRBV5-1 to TRBJ1-4; 8 nucleotides align to TRBD1. V was pared by 5 bases and J by 3 bases, with 3 bases of the junction left unmatched. Germline assignment: CDR1 SGHRS and CDR2 YFSETQ. The CDR3 spans 14 residues. CDR3 sequence reads: CASREQGANEKLFF. The CDR3 nucleotides read TGCGCCAGCAGGGAACAGGGGGCTAATGAAAAACTGTTTTTT.

V and J are TRBV5-1 and TRBJ2-3; D is possibly TRBD2 (5 bases). This CDR3 is built from 14 residues. Trimming left V 0 bases short and J 5 bases short, with 10 bases between. The germline V gene encodes CDR1 SGHRS and CDR2 YFSETQ. The CDR3 DNA sequence: TGCGCCAGCAGCTTGGCCCGGGAATTAGATACGCAGTATTTT. Its protein product is CASSLARELDTQYF.

A single count supports this clone. The chain has TRBV12-3 or TRBV12-4 and TRBJ2-1, with a tentative D call TRBD2 (6 bases). This CDR3 comprises 13 residues. V was clipped by 8 bases and J by 4 bases, with 12 bases between them. The CDR3, as DNA: TGTGCCAGCTCGGGCGGGGTGTACAATGAGCAGTTCTTC. Its protein is CASSGGVYNEQFF.

The chain combines TRBV19 with TRBJ2-6; D perhaps matches TRBD1 (5 bases). There are 17 residues in the CDR3. Deletions cut 4 bases from V and 4 bases from J, with 17 bases between. Per germline, CDR1 LNHDA and CDR2 SQIVND (reference sequence). CDR3 in DNA: TGTGCCAGTAGTAAACAGGCCAAAATGGGAGGGGCCAACGTCCTGACTTTC. This codes for CASSKQAKMGGANVLTF.

This chain joins TRBV6-5 and TRBJ2-3; D ambiguous. V shed 6 bases and J shed 3 bases, with 13 bases lying between them. CDR3 length equals 14 residues. The germline gives CDR1 MNHEY, CDR2 SVGAGI. The CDR3 sequence: CASRLGIGTDTQYF. CDR3 nucleotides: TGTGCCAGCAGGCTAGGAATAGGAACAGATACGCAGTATTTT.

V gene TRBV5-1 combines with J gene TRBJ2-5, with a tentative D call TRBD2 (6 bases). With 3 bases removed from V and 2 bases from J, the gap between germline ends came to 14 bases. Germline loops: CDR1 SGHRS, CDR2 YFSETQ. This CDR3 has 15 residues. CDR3 coding DNA: TGCGCCAGCAGCTCCCTACCGGGGGTGCAAGAGACCCAGTACTTC. It encodes CASSSLPGVQETQYF.

As concerns this clone: Its ends do not fully match the called genes, so a read error is possible. The V call is TRBV7-7, the J call TRBJ2-5; tentatively, D is TRBD2 (7 bases). The CDR3 totals 15 residues. CDR1 and CDR2 from the germline V gene are SSHAT and FNYEAQ (reference sequence). The DNA for the CDR3 is TGTGCTAGCAGCTTAGGTCTGGGGGGGCGTGAGACCCAGTACTTC. Translating it yields CASSLGLGGRETQYF.

The J gene is TRBJ1-2, the V gene TRBV7-9; 7 nucleotides match TRBD1. The CDR3 has 13 residues. V lost 5 bases, J lost 3 bases, and 3 bases stayed unmatched. CDR1 is SEHNR and CDR2 is FQNEAQ in the germline V gene (reference sequence). The CDR3 DNA sequence: TGTGCCAGCAGCGACAGGGAGGACTATGGCTACACCTTC. Translating gives CASSDREDYGYTF.

About this clone itself: This CDR3 is also generated by other DNA sequences in the sample. The gene calls are TRBV2 and TRBJ1-1, with 7 bases lining up with TRBD1. V shed 6 bases and J 0 bases; nucleotides not matched to a gene: 4. Germline CDR1 SNHLY, CDR2 FYNNEI. The CDR3 sequence is 14 residues long. CDR3 residues: CASSEQGLNTEAFF. CDR3 bases: TGTGCCAGCAGCGAACAGGGGTTGAACACTGAAGCTTTCTTT. Variable domain in full (rest from reference TRBV2 and TRBJ1-1): EPEVTQTPSHQVTQMGQEVILRCVPISNHLYFYWYRQILGQKVEFLVSFYNNEISEKSEIFDDQFSVERPDGSNFTLKIRSTKLEDSAMYFCASSEQGLNTEAFFGQGTRLTVV.

The V and J genes are TRBV11-2 and TRBJ1-2; 7 bases are a match to TRBD1. Trimming at V came to 2 bases and at J to 4 bases, leaving 4 bases not matched to a gene. The length of the CDR3 is 14 residues. Looked up from germline, CDR1 is SGHAT and CDR2 is FQNNGV. For the CDR3, the DNA is TGTGCCAGCAGCTTAAGGCGGGACAGCTATGGCTACACCTTC. Translating it yields CASSLRRDSYGYTF.

The chain combines TRBV3-1 (or the pseudogene TRBV3-2) with TRBJ1-2; the D is unclear. Trimming removed 4 bases from V and 6 bases from J, with 9 bases in between. Germline assignment: CDR1 LGHDT and CDR2 YNNKEL (reference sequence). This CDR3 spans 12 amino acids. The CDR3 DNA follows: TGTGCCAGCAGCCTCGGCGAGGATGGCTACACCTTC. This sequence encodes CASSLGEDGYTF.

Details on this clone: This same CDR3 is encoded by further DNA sequences in the sample. V usage is TRBV18 and J usage is TRBJ1-4; 9 bases agree with TRBD1. Germline CDR1 and CDR2: KGHSH and LQKENI. This CDR3 spans 15 amino acids. The J segment lost 4 bases and the V segment lost 3 bases, leaving 3 bases of the junction unmatched. The CDR3 DNA reads TGTGCCAGCTCACCCCCGGGACAGGGTAATGAAAAACTGTTTTTT. Its translation is CASSPPGQGNEKLFF.